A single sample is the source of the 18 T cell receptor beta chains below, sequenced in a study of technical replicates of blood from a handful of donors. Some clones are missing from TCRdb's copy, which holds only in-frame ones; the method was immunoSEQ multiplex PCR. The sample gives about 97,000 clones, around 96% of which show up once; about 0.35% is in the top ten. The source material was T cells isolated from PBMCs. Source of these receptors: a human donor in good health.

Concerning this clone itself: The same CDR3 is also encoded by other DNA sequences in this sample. The CDR3 spells CASSLGDSSYEQYF. CDR3 in DNA: TGCGCCAGCAGCTTGGGGGACAGCTCCTACGAGCAGTACTTC. The chain carries TRBV5-1 and TRBJ2-7; 7 bases align to TRBD1. The CDR3 has 14 amino acids. Germline values: CDR1 SGHRS, CDR2 YFSETQ. V dropped 0 bases and J dropped 0; count of bases not matched to a gene: 0. The full variable domain, with the rest looked up from reference TRBV5-1 and TRBJ2-7, is KAGVTQTPRYLIKTRGQQVTLSCSPISGHRSVSWYQQTPGQGLQFLFEYFSETQRNKGNFPGRFSGRQFSNSRSEMNVSTLELGDSALYLCASSLGDSSYEQYFGPGTRLTVT.

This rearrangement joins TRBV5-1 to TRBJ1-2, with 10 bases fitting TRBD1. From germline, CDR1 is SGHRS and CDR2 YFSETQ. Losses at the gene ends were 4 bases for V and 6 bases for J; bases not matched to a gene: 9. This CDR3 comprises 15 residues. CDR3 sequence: CASSTGTGVSDGYTF. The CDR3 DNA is TGCGCCAGCAGCACCGGGACAGGGGTATCAGATGGCTACACCTTC. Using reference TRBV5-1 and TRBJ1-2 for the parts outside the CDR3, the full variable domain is KAGVTQTPRYLIKTRGQQVTLSCSPISGHRSVSWYQQTPGQGLQFLFEYFSETQRNKGNFPGRFSGRQFSNSRSEMNVSTLELGDSALYLCASSTGTGVSDGYTFGSGTRLTVV.

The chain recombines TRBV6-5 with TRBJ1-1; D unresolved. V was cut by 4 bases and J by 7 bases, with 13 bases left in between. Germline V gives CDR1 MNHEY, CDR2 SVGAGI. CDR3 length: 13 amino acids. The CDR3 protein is CASSWEGLDEAFF. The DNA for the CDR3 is TGTGCCAGCAGTTGGGAGGGTTTGGATGAAGCTTTCTTT.

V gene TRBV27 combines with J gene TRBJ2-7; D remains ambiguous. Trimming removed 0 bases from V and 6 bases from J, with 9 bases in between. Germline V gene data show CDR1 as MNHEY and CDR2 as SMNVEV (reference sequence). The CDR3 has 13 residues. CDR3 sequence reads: CASSLSRQLEQYF. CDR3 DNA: TGTGCCAGCAGTTTATCGAGGCAGCTCGAGCAGTACTTC.

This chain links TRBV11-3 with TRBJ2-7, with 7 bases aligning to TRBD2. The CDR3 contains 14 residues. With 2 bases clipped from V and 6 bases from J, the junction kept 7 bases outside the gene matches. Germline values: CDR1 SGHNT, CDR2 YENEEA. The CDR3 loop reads CASSLSGRVTEQYF. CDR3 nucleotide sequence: TGTGCCAGCAGCTTAAGTGGGAGGGTGACCGAGCAGTACTTC.

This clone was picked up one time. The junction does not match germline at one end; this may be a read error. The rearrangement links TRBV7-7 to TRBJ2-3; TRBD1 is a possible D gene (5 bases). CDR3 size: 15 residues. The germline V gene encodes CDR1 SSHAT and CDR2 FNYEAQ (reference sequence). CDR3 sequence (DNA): TGTGCTAGCAGCTTTAGGGGATCCCCCACAGATACGCAGTATTTT. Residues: CASSFRGSPTDTQYF.

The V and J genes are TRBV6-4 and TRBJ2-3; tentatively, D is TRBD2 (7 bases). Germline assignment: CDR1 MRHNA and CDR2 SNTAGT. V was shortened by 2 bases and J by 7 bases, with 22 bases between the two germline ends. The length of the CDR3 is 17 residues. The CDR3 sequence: CASSDTLWGGARHTQYF. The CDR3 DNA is TGTGCCAGCAGTGACACTCTTTGGGGGGGCGCCAGGCATACGCAGTATTTT.

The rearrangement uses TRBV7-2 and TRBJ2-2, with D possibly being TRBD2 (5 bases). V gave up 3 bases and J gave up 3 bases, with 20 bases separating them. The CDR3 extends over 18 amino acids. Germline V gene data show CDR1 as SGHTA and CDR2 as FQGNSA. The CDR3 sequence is CASSFLQSAGRYTGELFF. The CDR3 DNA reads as TGTGCCAGCAGCTTTCTTCAGTCGGCGGGTCGATACACCGGGGAGCTGTTTTTT. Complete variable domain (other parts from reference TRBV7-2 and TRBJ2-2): GAGVSQSPSNKVTEKGKDVELRCDPISGHTALYWYRQSLGQGLEFLIYFQGNSAPDKSGLPSDRFSAERTGGSVSTLTIQRTQQEDSAVYLCASSFLQSAGRYTGELFFGEGSRLTVL.

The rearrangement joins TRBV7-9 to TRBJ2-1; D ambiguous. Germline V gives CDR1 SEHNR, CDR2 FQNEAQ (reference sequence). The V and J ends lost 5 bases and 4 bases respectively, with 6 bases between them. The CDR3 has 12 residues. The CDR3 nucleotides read TGTGCCAGCAGCCCTAGTTACAATGAGCAGTTCTTC. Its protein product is CASSPSYNEQFF.

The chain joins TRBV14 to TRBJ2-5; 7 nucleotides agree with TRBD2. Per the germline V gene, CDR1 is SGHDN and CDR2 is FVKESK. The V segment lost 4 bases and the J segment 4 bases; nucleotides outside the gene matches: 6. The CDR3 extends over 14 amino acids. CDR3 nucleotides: TGTGCCAGCAGCCGGATGCGGGAGACAGAGACCCAGTACTTC. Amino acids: CASSRMRETETQYF.

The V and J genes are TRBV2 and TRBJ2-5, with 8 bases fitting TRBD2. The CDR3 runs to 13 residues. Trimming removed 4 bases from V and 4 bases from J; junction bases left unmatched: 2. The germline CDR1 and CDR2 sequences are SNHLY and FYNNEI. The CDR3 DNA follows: TGTGCCAGCAGTGGGCTAGCGGGAGAGACCCAGTACTTC. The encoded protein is CASSGLAGETQYF.

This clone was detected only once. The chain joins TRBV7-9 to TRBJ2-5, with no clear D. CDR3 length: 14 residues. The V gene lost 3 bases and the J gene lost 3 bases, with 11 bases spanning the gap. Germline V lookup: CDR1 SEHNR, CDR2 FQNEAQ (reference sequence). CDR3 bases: TGTGCCAGCAGCTTGTCTGGGCTTGAAGAGACCCAGTACTTC. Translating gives CASSLSGLEETQYF.

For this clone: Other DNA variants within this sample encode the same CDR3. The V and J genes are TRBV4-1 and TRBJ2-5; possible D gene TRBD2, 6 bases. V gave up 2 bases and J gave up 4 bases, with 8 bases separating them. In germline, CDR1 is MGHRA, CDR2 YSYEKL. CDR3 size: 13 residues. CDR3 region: CASSQRGGETQYF. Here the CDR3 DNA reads TGCGCCAGCAGCCAAAGGGGAGGAGAGACCCAGTACTTC.

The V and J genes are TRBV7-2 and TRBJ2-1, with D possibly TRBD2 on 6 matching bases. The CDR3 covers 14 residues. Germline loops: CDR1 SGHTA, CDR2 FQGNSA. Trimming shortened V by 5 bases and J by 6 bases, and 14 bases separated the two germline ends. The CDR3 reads CASSAGSAFNEQFF. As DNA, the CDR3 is TGTGCCAGCAGCGCCGGGAGCGCCTTCAATGAGCAGTTCTTC.

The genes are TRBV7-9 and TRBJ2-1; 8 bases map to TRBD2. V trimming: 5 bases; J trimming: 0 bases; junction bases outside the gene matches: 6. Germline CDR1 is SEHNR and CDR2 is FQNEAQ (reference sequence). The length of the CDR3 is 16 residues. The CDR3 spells CASSELAGLSYNEQFF. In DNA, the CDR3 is TGTGCCAGCAGCGAATTAGCGGGACTCTCCTACAATGAGCAGTTCTTC.

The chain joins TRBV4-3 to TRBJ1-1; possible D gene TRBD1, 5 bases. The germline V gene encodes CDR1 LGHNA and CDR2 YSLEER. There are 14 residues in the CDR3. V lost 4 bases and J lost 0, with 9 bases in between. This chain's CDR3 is CASSLETVNTEAFF. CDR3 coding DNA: TGCGCCAGCAGCCTCGAGACAGTGAACACTGAAGCTTTCTTT.

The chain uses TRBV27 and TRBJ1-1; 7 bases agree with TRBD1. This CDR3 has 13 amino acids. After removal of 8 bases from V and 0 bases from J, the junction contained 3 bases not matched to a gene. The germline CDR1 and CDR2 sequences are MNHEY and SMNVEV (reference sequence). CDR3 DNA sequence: TGTGCCAGCCTAGGGGGCGTGAACACTGAAGCTTTCTTT. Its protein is CASLGGVNTEAFF.

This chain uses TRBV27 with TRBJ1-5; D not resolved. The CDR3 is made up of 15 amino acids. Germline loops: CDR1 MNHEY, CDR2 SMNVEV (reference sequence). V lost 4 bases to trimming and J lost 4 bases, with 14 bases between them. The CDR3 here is CASSSLNQRNQPQHF. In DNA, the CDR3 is TGTGCCAGCAGTTCCCTTAACCAGCGGAATCAGCCCCAGCATTTT.